Listed below are T cell receptor beta chains from one sample, sequenced in a study of OX40 agonist ivuxolimab in advanced cancers. Assay used: immunoSEQ multiplex PCR; TCRdb lists only in-frame clones, some missing. The repertoire holds about 79,000 clones, about 89% seen once, with approximately 12% in the top ten. This sample comprised CD4+ or CD8+ T cells sorted from blood, obtained in a trial of the OX40 agonist ivuxolimab. Every receptor here comes from an adult with an advanced solid tumor such as melanoma, head and neck, liver or kidney cancer. Both conserved end residues are part of each CDR3. The D gene is left open where the match is weak. Expanded clones get a size class; other rows say once, few or many, or leave the size out.

NA | TRBJ1-2 | NA | TRBV7-9 | CASSLGQELANYGYTF | TGTGCCAGCAGCTTAGGACAGGAGCTAGCTAACTATGGCTACACCTTC
NA | TRBJ2-3 | NA | TRBV27 | CASTTTYTQYF | TGTGCCAGCACCACCACATATACGCAGTATTTT
NA | TRBJ1-4 | NA | TRBV28 | CASSLVDNEKLFF | TGTGCCAGCAGTTTGGTAGATAATGAAAAACTGTTTTTT
NA | TRBJ1-5 | NA | TRBV15 | CATSRDRGASGPQHF | TGTGCCACCAGCAGAGATCGGGGGGCCTCGGGGCCCCAGCATTTT
NA | TRBJ2-7 | TRBD1 | TRBV7-9 | CASSLAGQVSYEQYF | TGTGCCAGCAGCTTAGCGGGACAGGTCTCCTACGAGCAGTACTTC
NA | TRBJ2-7 | NA | TRBV5-6 | CASSLGQLYEQYF | TGTGCCAGCAGCTTGGGGCAGCTTTACGAGCAGTACTTC
once | TRBJ2-5 | TRBD1 | TRBV11-3 | CASRRTGAIQETQYF | TGTGCCAGCAGGCGGACAGGGGCGATACAAGAGACCCAGTACTTC
NA | TRBJ1-1 | TRBD1 | TRBV6-6 | CASRLRDRAAFF | TGTGCCAGCAGATTAAGGGACAGGGCGGCTTTCTTT
once | TRBJ1-2 | TRBD1 | TRBV6-1 | CASSEAWDRGYGYTF | TGTGCCAGCAGTGAAGCGTGGGACAGGGGATATGGCTACACCTTC
NA | TRBJ2-7 | NA | TRBV5-1 | CASKFHVSGGSSYEQYF | TGCGCCAGCAAATTCCACGTTAGCGGAGGAAGCTCCTACGAGCAGTACTTC
once | TRBJ2-7 | TRBD1 | TRBV5-4 | CASSQEPGQIYEQYF | TGTGCCAGCAGCCAAGAGCCGGGACAGATCTACGAGCAGTACTTC
NA | TRBJ1-1 | NA | TRBV10-3 | CAISESVQTEAFF | TGTGCCATCAGTGAGTCGGTACAGACTGAAGCTTTCTTT
NA | TRBJ2-1 | TRBD2 | TRBV5-1 | CASTDLTSGRAGYNEQFF | TGCGCCAGCACTGACCTGACTAGCGGGAGGGCTGGTTACAATGAGCAGTTCTTC
NA | TRBJ2-3 | TRBD2 | TRBV7-9 | CASSLLAEDTDTQYF | TGTGCCAGCAGCTTACTAGCGGAAGACACAGATACGCAGTATTTT
NA | TRBJ1-1 | NA | TRBV28 | CASRPSMNTEAFF | TGTGCCAGCAGACCTTCGATGAACACTGAAGCTTTCTTT
NA | TRBJ2-1 | NA | TRBV12-2 | CASRFVGGEQFF | TGTGCAAGTCGCTTCGTAGGGGGTGAGCAGTTCTTC
NA | TRBJ1-1 | NA | TRBV6-6 | CASSYAGRDTEAFF | TGTGCCAGCAGTTACGCGGGCCGCGACACTGAAGCTTTCTTT
NA | TRBJ2-7 | NA | TRBV29-1 | CSVEGQDNSYEQYF | TGCAGCGTTGAAGGACAGGACAACTCCTACGAGCAGTACTTC
NA | TRBJ1-5 | NA | TRBV7-6 | CASSQTPGEPQHF | TGTGCCAGCAGCCAAACTCCAGGGGAGCCCCAGCATTTT
few | TRBJ2-1 | TRBD2 | TRBV7-3 | CASSLDASGRVDEQFF | TGTGCCAGCAGCCTCGACGCTAGCGGGAGGGTAGATGAGCAGTTCTTC